The next 21 T cell receptor beta chains were all read from a single sample in a study of blood T cell repertoires in COVID-19 (dated by TCRdb to the early 2020s). Receptor amplification or capture employed the immunoSEQ multiplex PCR assay. The clones in this table, taken by TCRdb from immuneACCESS, are in-frame only. Not every clone is retained; where verified, under half of the shortfall comes from an unresolved V gene, and the cause of the rest is unknown. The sample table records about 91,000 clones; approximately 90% of these occur just once. The top ten clonotypes cover around 4.9% of the sample. The sequenced material came from peripheral blood. The receptors originated from a woman older than 75 with active COVID-19.

The CDR3 DNA reads TGTGCCAGCAGCTGGGGGCCTGGAAACACCATATATTTT. Protein sequence: CASSWGPGNTIYF. J is TRBJ1-3 and V is TRBV5-8; tentatively, D is TRBD1 (6 bases). The CDR3 runs to 13 residues. V lost 3 bases to trimming and J lost 2 bases, with 6 bases between them. Germline-derived CDR1 and CDR2 are SGHTS and YDEGEE.

This chain links TRBV5-4 with TRBJ2-2, with D perhaps matching TRBD1 (6 bases). Germline V gene sequence: CDR1 SGHNT, CDR2 YYREEE (reference sequence). CDR3 length: 15 residues. V lost 3 bases and J lost 6, with 15 bases in between. CDR3 in amino acids: CASSWDKNLPGELFF. DNA for the CDR3: TGTGCCAGCAGCTGGGACAAGAACCTTCCCGGGGAGCTGTTTTTT.

The sample holds one count of this clone. The chain links TRBV4-3 to TRBJ2-1; D is ambiguous. This CDR3 has 13 amino acids. The germline V gene has CDR1 LGHNA and CDR2 YSLEER. Trimming removed 0 bases at V and 5 bases at J, with 5 bases between. The CDR3 is CASSQEFDNEQFF. The CDR3 nucleotides are TGCGCCAGCAGCCAAGAATTCGACAATGAGCAGTTCTTC.

DNA for the CDR3: TGTGCCAGCAGCTTTGGGGGGGACGCAGATACGCAGTATTTT. Translation gives CASSFGGDADTQYF. The V gene is TRBV7-9, the J gene TRBJ2-3; TRBD2 matches at 7 bases. CDR1 is SEHNR, CDR2 FQNEAQ, per germline (reference sequence). V was pared by 3 bases and J by 4 bases, with 4 bases of the junction left unmatched. The CDR3 extends over 14 amino acids.

This chain connects TRBV7-9 to TRBJ2-1, with D possibly TRBD2 on 5 matching bases. Germline-derived CDR1 and CDR2 are SEHNR and FQNEAQ (reference sequence). V lost 5 bases and J lost 8, with 22 bases in between. CDR3 length: 16 amino acids. The CDR3 here is CASSRSQASLLDEQFF. The CDR3, as DNA: TGTGCCAGCAGCCGAAGTCAGGCTAGCCTACTCGATGAGCAGTTCTTC.

In its sample, this clone was seen once. This sample includes further DNA sequences coding for the same CDR3. The rearrangement joins TRBV6-2 or TRBV6-3 to TRBJ1-5; 11 bases are shared with TRBD1. The CDR3 is 14 residues long. V lost 6 bases, J lost 6 bases, and 4 bases stayed unmatched. Germline CDR1 is MNHEY and CDR2 is SVGEGT. CDR3 nucleotides: TGTGCCAGCAGCGGGACAGGGGGACGTCAGCCCCAGCATTTT. Its translation: CASSGTGGRQPQHF.

The chain couples TRBV28 to TRBJ2-1; the match to TRBD1 covers 7 bases. The CDR3 contains 16 residues. V lost 0 bases to trimming and J lost 8 bases; unmatched junction nucleotides: 10. Looked up from germline, CDR1 is MDHEN and CDR2 is SYDVKM. CDR3 residues: CASSLWTGNEMDEQFF. The CDR3, as DNA: TGTGCCAGCAGTTTATGGACAGGGAACGAAATGGATGAGCAGTTCTTC.

The chain joins TRBV7-2 to TRBJ1-1; no definite D call. The CDR3 has 11 amino acids. Germline V gene lookup returns CDR1 SGHTA and CDR2 FQGNSA. The ends were cut back, 1 base at V and 7 bases at J, with 4 bases in the middle. CDR3: CASSLGGEAFF. In DNA form, the CDR3 reads TGTGCCAGCAGCTTAGGCGGTGAAGCTTTCTTT.

V usage is TRBV11-2 and J usage is TRBJ2-2; TRBD2 might be the D (5 bases). Germline values: CDR1 SGHAT, CDR2 FQNNGV. The ends were cut back, 4 bases at V and 6 bases at J, with 12 bases in the middle. The CDR3 loop spans 14 amino acids. The CDR3 nucleotides read TGTGCCAGCAGCTCTAGAGAGGGCTCCGGGGAGCTGTTTTTT. Protein sequence: CASSSREGSGELFF.

The chain links TRBV5-1 to TRBJ1-2; unclear D gene. CDR1 is SGHRS and CDR2 is YFSETQ in the germline V gene. V shed 4 bases and J shed 3 bases, with 10 bases lying between them. The CDR3 length is 13 residues. CDR3 bases: TGCGCCAGCAGCGCTACCGGGGACTATGGCTACACCTTC. Translating it yields CASSATGDYGYTF.

V and J are TRBV30 and TRBJ1-6; maybe TRBD1 (5 bases). V dropped 1 base and J dropped 9 bases, with 16 bases sitting between them. The germline V gene has CDR1 GTSNPN and CDR2 SVGIG (reference sequence). CDR3 length: 15 amino acids. CDR3 residues: CAWSALRQGSSPLHF. The CDR3 DNA follows: TGTGCCTGGAGTGCCCTCCGGCAGGGAAGTTCACCCCTCCACTTT.

This chain uses TRBV27 with TRBJ2-1; 9 nucleotides agree with TRBD2. CDR1 and CDR2 from the germline V gene are MNHEY and SMNVEV (reference sequence). The CDR3 consists of 16 residues. V was pared by 2 bases and J by 0 bases, with 2 bases of the junction left unmatched. CDR3 sequence: CASSLSGRHSYNEQFF. Written as DNA, the CDR3 is TGTGCCAGCAGTTTAAGCGGGAGGCACTCCTACAATGAGCAGTTCTTC.

This clone has only one observation. The gene calls are TRBV27 and TRBJ2-2; TRBD2 is a possible D gene (5 bases). CDR1 MNHEY and CDR2 SMNVEV come from the germline V gene (reference sequence). V lost 8 bases to trimming and J lost 10 bases, with 20 bases between them. CDR3 size: 14 residues. This chain's CDR3 is CASGSPGLSVELFF. CDR3 in DNA: TGTGCCAGCGGGAGCCCCGGGCTTTCTGTGGAGCTGTTTTTT.

The rearrangement uses TRBV9 and TRBJ2-5; possibly TRBD1 for D (5 bases). This CDR3 is 14 amino acids long. Per germline, CDR1 SGDLS and CDR2 YYNGEE. V lost 3 bases and J lost 0, with 9 bases in between. CDR3 nucleotide sequence: TGTGCCAGCAGCGCCAGGGCCAACCAAGAGACCCAGTACTTC. Translating gives CASSARANQETQYF.

V is TRBV19 and J is TRBJ1-5; D unclear. The CDR3 spans 13 residues. Germline CDR1 reads LNHDA; CDR2 reads SQIVND (reference sequence). V was cut by 3 bases and J by 4 bases, with 7 bases left in between. The CDR3 coding sequence is TGTGCCAGTAGTATCGGAGGTAATCAGCCCCAGCATTTT. As protein: CASSIGGNQPQHF.

The chain combines TRBV4-3 with TRBJ1-1, with D possibly matching TRBD1 (5 bases). CDR1 and CDR2 from the germline V gene are LGHNA and YSLEER. The CDR3 has 15 residues. Trimming cost V 0 bases and J 0 bases, with 8 bases left between them. CDR3 nucleotide sequence: TGCGCCAGCAGCCAAGATGGAGGGGTGAACACTGAAGCTTTCTTT. Its translation: CASSQDGGVNTEAFF.

The chain has TRBV7-2 and TRBJ2-7, with D perhaps TRBD1 (5 bases). CDR1 is SGHTA and CDR2 is FQGNSA in the germline V gene. The CDR3 covers 15 residues. V gave up 1 base and J gave up 1 base, with 11 bases separating them. CDR3 protein: CASSLGPQGSYEQYF. The DNA for the CDR3 is TGTGCCAGCAGCTTAGGGCCTCAGGGTTCCTACGAGCAGTACTTC.

In its sample, this clone was seen once. This sequence joins TRBV3-1 (or the pseudogene TRBV3-2) and TRBJ1-3, with D possibly TRBD1 on 6 matching bases. Germline CDR1 reads LGHDT; CDR2 reads YNNKEL (reference sequence). The CDR3 is 14 amino acids. V lost 3 bases, J lost 4 bases, and 10 bases lay in between. The CDR3 DNA follows: TGTGCCAGCAGCCAGGGGGCAACGGGAAACACCATATATTTT. Translation: CASSQGATGNTIYF.

This clone came up a few times. This chain connects TRBV5-4 to TRBJ1-1, with a tentative D call TRBD1 (5 bases). This CDR3 is built from 14 residues. V was clipped by 4 bases and J by 5 bases, with 15 bases between them. Per the germline V gene, CDR1 is SGHNT and CDR2 is YYREEE (reference sequence). The CDR3 region has the DNA TGTGCCAGCAGCCCCCGGGGGGGAACAACTGAAGCTTTCTTT. Translation: CASSPRGGTTEAFF.

Regarding this clone: Germline is not matched at one junction end, which may reflect a read error. J is TRBJ2-2 and V is TRBV5-1; D is perhaps TRBD2 (5 bases). In germline, CDR1 is SGHRS, CDR2 YFSETQ. The CDR3 runs 16 residues. CDR3 bases: TGCGCCAGCAGCTTGGCCCGGGAAAGGGAGCACCGGGGAGCTGTTTTT. Translating gives CASSLAREREHRGAVF. The complete variable domain, with remaining parts taken from reference TRBV5-1 and TRBJ2-2, reads KAGVTQTPRYLIKTRGQQVTLSCSPISGHRSVSWYQQTPGQGLQFLFEYFSETQRNKGNFPGRFSGRQFSNSRSEMNVSTLELGDSALYLCASSLAREREHRGAVFGEGSRLTVL.

V usage is TRBV21-1 and J usage is TRBJ2-4; TRBD2 is the table's D call, not checked against the DNA. TRBV21-1 counts as a pseudogene. The CDR3 runs 17 residues. The CDR3 nucleotides read TGTGCCAGCAGCCCAACTAGCGGGCAAACAGCCAAAAACATTCAGTACTTC. Its protein product is CASSPTSGQTAKNIQYF.